This T cell receptor beta chain was sequenced during a study of regulatory T cells. Whole-study findings and limits: Hydrophobic residues at CDR3 positions 6 and 7 were enriched in conventional CD4+ T cells of CD3G-deficient patients.

The CDR3 runs 12 residues. In germline, CDR1 is MDHEN, CDR2 SYDVKM. The V gene lost 5 bases and the J gene lost 8 bases, with 12 bases spanning the gap. The primer mix had 52 TRBV and 13 TRBJ primers. Assay used: immunoSEQ multiplex PCR; TCRdb lists only in-frame clones, some missing. This table has around 15,000 clones, 65% to 90% appearing once. Regarding this clone: What it binds is not known.

The sequencing sample was made of conventional CD4+ T cells sorted from blood. This TCR was recovered from a person aged 30-39 years with CD3G deficiency. V gene TRBV28 combines with J gene TRBJ1-2; no reliable D call. The CDR3 reads CASSPRGNGYTF. DNA for the CDR3: TGTGCCAGCAGTCCCCGCGGGAACGGCTACACCTTC.